These 29 T cell receptor beta chains originate from one sample sequenced in a study of response to subunit inactivated influenza vaccine. In TCRdb, the RT-PCR reads were re-called with MiXCR into one record per CDR3 protein. The sample carries around 300,000 distinct CDR3 sequences, approximately 23% recorded once. Sequencing used PBMCs from blood, obtained around 22 months after vaccination. All receptors derive from a man aged 45 to 75 who received an inactivated influenza vaccine.

This clonotype came up a few times. The rearrangement links TRBV2 to TRBJ2-5, with a weak D call TRBD2 (6 bases). The CDR3 is made up of 13 amino acids. Germline CDR1 and CDR2: SNHLY and FYNNEI. V lost 8 bases to trimming and J lost 5 bases, with 15 bases between them. The chain's CDR3 is CASAFGLRETQYF. Written as DNA, the CDR3 is TGTGCCAGCGCCTTTGGACTAAGGGAGACCCAGTACTTC.

This clonotype has just a few counts. V is TRBV28 and J is TRBJ2-4; D gene uncertain. CDR1 is MDHEN and CDR2 is SYDVKM in the germline V gene. Trimming took off 2 bases at V and 6 bases at J, with 11 bases between the two ends. CDR3 length equals 14 residues. DNA for the CDR3: TGTGCCAGCAGTTTAGACTCCGTGGGAAACATTCAGTACTTC. It yields the protein CASSLDSVGNIQYF.

The V gene is TRBV5-1, the J gene TRBJ2-5, with D unresolved. Germline lookup yields CDR1 SGHRS and CDR2 YFSETQ. Trimming took off 2 bases at V and 2 bases at J, with 10 bases between the two ends. This CDR3 region has 14 residues. The CDR3 sequence is CASSLRGGQETQYF. CDR3 DNA sequence: TGCGCCAGCAGCTTACGCGGCGGACAAGAGACCCAGTACTTC.

As DNA, the CDR3 is TGTGCCAGCAGGCCCGGGGACAGGGTCTTTTTTACCTCTTCACCCCTCCACTTT. Its translation: CASRPGDRVFFTSSPLHF. This chain uses TRBV2 with TRBJ1-6; 9 nucleotides match TRBD1. The germline V gene has CDR1 SNHLY and CDR2 FYNNEI. The CDR3 sequence is 18 residues long. The junction had 18 bases not matched to a gene; V was cut back by 6 bases and J by 9 bases.

The V call is TRBV7-9, the J call TRBJ2-1; 15 bases are a match to TRBD2. Per the germline V gene, CDR1 is SEHNR and CDR2 is FQNEAQ (reference sequence). The V gene end was trimmed by 6 bases and the J gene end by 6 bases; junction bases not matched to a gene: 6. The CDR3 loop spans 16 amino acids. The CDR3 sequence: CASRPPGLAGGNEQFF. As DNA, the CDR3 is TGTGCCAGCAGGCCTCCGGGACTAGCGGGAGGCAATGAGCAGTTCTTC. Supplemented by reference TRBV7-9 and TRBJ2-1, the full variable domain reads DTGVSQNPRHKITKRGQNVTFRCDPISEHNRLYWYRQTLGQGPEFLTYFQNEAQLEKSRLLSDRFSAERPKGSFSTLEIQRTEQGDSAMYLCASRPPGLAGGNEQFFGPGTRLTVL.

In this sample, this clonotype turned up a few times. The J gene is TRBJ1-5, the V gene TRBV6-5, with D possibly TRBD1 on 6 matching bases. V gave up 0 bases and J gave up 6 bases, with 15 bases separating them. This CDR3 has 16 amino acids. The germline CDR1 and CDR2 sequences are MNHEY and SVGAGI. CDR3: CASSYSWGGHVQPQHF. For the CDR3, the DNA is TGTGCCAGCAGTTACTCGTGGGGGGGGCATGTTCAGCCCCAGCATTTT.

This clonotype was seen a few times. The chain employs TRBV20-1 and TRBJ2-7; D gene uncertain. V lost 0 bases and J lost 2, with 8 bases in between. CDR1 is DFQATT, CDR2 SNEGSKA, per germline (reference sequence). The CDR3 extends over 13 amino acids. CDR3 protein: CSARDGRPYEQYF. DNA of the CDR3: TGCAGTGCTAGAGATGGACGTCCCTACGAGCAGTACTTC.

This clonotype was found a few times. This chain joins TRBV28 and TRBJ2-1; D is uncertain. The CDR3 runs 10 residues. V was pared by 4 bases and J by 9 bases, with 4 bases between. Germline assignment: CDR1 MDHEN and CDR2 SYDVKM. CDR3 in amino acids: CASSSGEQFF. CDR3 bases: TGTGCCAGCAGTTCGGGTGAGCAGTTCTTC.

This chain links TRBV7-2 with TRBJ2-7; possibly TRBD1 or TRBD2 for D (6 bases each). The CDR3 totals 14 residues. The germline gives CDR1 SGHTA, CDR2 FQGNSA. Trimming removed 3 bases from V and 4 bases from J, with 13 bases in between. The CDR3 loop is CASSFWGAGYEQYF. Written as DNA, the CDR3 is TGTGCCAGCAGCTTCTGGGGGGCAGGTTACGAGCAGTACTTC.

The sample holds many counts of this clonotype. The rearrangement joins TRBV7-2 to TRBJ1-1, with D unresolved. Deletions cut 6 bases from V and 8 bases from J, with 7 bases between. CDR1 and CDR2 (germline): SGHTA, FQGNSA. CDR3 length equals 10 residues. The CDR3 bases are TGTGCCAGCAGTAACATAGAAGCTTTCTTT. It codes for CASSNIEAFF.

V is TRBV10-2 and J is TRBJ2-5, with D possibly matching TRBD1 (6 bases). CDR3 length: 13 amino acids. CDR1 and CDR2 from the germline V gene are WSHSY and SAAADI. V was shortened by 6 bases and J by 2 bases, with 10 bases between the two germline ends. The CDR3, as DNA: TGCGCCAGCAGCACAGGGACGCAAGAGACCCAGTACTTC. It translates to CASSTGTQETQYF.

This clonotype was seen at least ten times. V and J are TRBV15 and TRBJ1-2; D is undetermined. This CDR3 spans 14 amino acids. The ends were cut back, 0 bases at V and 5 bases at J, with 10 bases in the middle. CDR1 is LNHNV, CDR2 YYDKDF, per germline (reference sequence). Written as DNA, the CDR3 is TGTGCCACCAGCAGAGATTCGGCAGTTTATGGCTACACCTTC. It codes for CATSRDSAVYGYTF. Looking up the rest from reference TRBV15 and TRBJ1-2 gives the full variable domain: DAMVIQNPRYQVTQFGKPVTLSCSQTLNHNVMYWYQQKSSQAPKLLFHYYDKDFNNEADTPDNFQSRRPNTSFCFLDIRSPGLGDTAMYLCATSRDSAVYGYTFGSGTRLTVV.

This clonotype has more than one count but fewer than ten. The chain uses TRBV12-3 or TRBV12-4 and TRBJ2-1, with D maybe TRBD2 (6 bases). Trimming cost V 5 bases and J 4 bases, with 18 bases left between them. CDR3 length equals 16 residues. CDR3 loop: CASSLYPGLDYNEQFF. CDR3 DNA: TGTGCCAGCAGTCTCTACCCGGGACTGGATTACAATGAGCAGTTCTTC.

This clonotype was seen a handful of times. The chain couples TRBV7-9 to TRBJ1-1, with D tentatively TRBD1 (6 bases). Trimming removed 5 bases at V and 3 bases at J, with 22 bases between. Germline-derived CDR1 and CDR2 are SEHNR and FQNEAQ (reference sequence). This CDR3 spans 17 amino acids. The CDR3 nucleotides read TGTGCCAGCAGCCCCCGGGGCAGGGAGGGGGGATACACTGAAGCTTTCTTT. Protein: CASSPRGREGGYTEAFF.

CDR3 in DNA: TGTGCCAGCAGCCAAGGGTGGACCGGGGAGCTGTTTTTT. This sequence encodes CASSQGWTGELFF. The gene calls are TRBV3-1 and TRBJ2-2, with unresolved D. The CDR3 runs 13 residues. CDR1 LGHDT and CDR2 YNNKEL come from the germline V gene (reference sequence). Trimming removed 1 base at V and 5 bases at J, with 5 bases between.

This clonotype was recorded a few times. This chain connects TRBV6-2 or TRBV6-3 to TRBJ1-5; possible D gene TRBD1, 6 bases. The CDR3 totals 18 residues. CDR1 MNHEY and CDR2 SVGEGT come from the germline V gene. Trimming took off 5 bases at V and 1 base at J, with 21 bases between the two ends. The CDR3 loop is CASSPYENLRGSNQPQHF. The DNA of the CDR3 is TGTGCCAGCAGTCCCTACGAAAATCTTAGGGGGAGCAATCAGCCCCAGCATTTT.

The rearrangement joins TRBV5-1 to TRBJ1-6, with D hard to call. Germline V gene data show CDR1 as SGHRS and CDR2 as YFSETQ. The V and J ends lost 4 bases and 6 bases respectively, with 11 bases between them. The CDR3 has 14 amino acids. The chain's CDR3 is CASSAGSVNSPLHF. CDR3 sequence (DNA): TGCGCCAGCAGCGCCGGCAGCGTTAATTCACCCCTCCACTTT.

The V and J genes are TRBV6-1 and TRBJ1-4; TRBD1 matches at 10 bases. After removal of 5 bases from V and 5 bases from J, the junction contained 8 bases not matched to a gene. Germline CDR1 is MNHNS and CDR2 is SASEGT. The length of the CDR3 is 16 residues. CDR3: CASSPLGTGVNEKLFF. Written as DNA, the CDR3 is TGTGCCAGCAGTCCCCTAGGGACAGGGGTAAATGAAAAACTGTTTTTT.

This clonotype was seen at least ten times. The rearrangement uses TRBV3-1 and TRBJ2-5; 12 nucleotides line up with TRBD2. Germline CDR1 and CDR2: LGHDT and YNNKEL (reference sequence). Trimming at V came to 4 bases and at J to 2 bases, leaving 5 bases not matched to a gene. CDR3 size: 16 residues. For the CDR3, the DNA is TGTGCCAGCAGCCTTCTCGGACTAGCGGGACAAGAGACCCAGTACTTC. Translated: CASSLLGLAGQETQYF.

This clonotype was detected only a few times. The V gene is TRBV5-1, the J gene TRBJ1-4, with D perhaps matching TRBD1 (5 bases). The CDR3 covers 15 residues. Trimming cost V 6 bases and J 0 bases, with 12 bases left between them. Per the germline V gene, CDR1 is SGHRS and CDR2 is YFSETQ. CDR3 DNA sequence: TGCGCCAGCACCCGGACATTCGCAACTAATGAAAAACTGTTTTTT. Residues: CASTRTFATNEKLFF.

The J gene is TRBJ2-3, the V gene TRBV7-9; D is uncertain. Per the germline V gene, CDR1 is SEHNR and CDR2 is FQNEAQ (reference sequence). The CDR3 totals 13 residues. V lost 6 bases and J 3 bases, leaving 10 bases between the germline ends. This CDR3 is CASRWAFTDTQYF. CDR3 sequence (DNA): TGTGCCAGCAGATGGGCCTTTACAGATACGCAGTATTTT.

This clonotype was seen only a few times. The V call is TRBV4-2, the J call TRBJ1-2, with D tentatively TRBD1 (6 bases). Deletions cut 3 bases from V and 2 bases from J, with 22 bases between. This CDR3 contains 18 residues. In germline, CDR1 is LGHNA, CDR2 YNFKEQ. The CDR3 coding sequence is TGTGCCAGCAGCCAGAACCTAAAAGGGGGGGGCGTCAACTATGGCTACACCTTC. It is translated as CASSQNLKGGGVNYGYTF.

The table lists this clonotype with a few counts. This sequence joins TRBV20-1 and TRBJ2-3; 7 bases agree with TRBD1. V lost 6 bases and J lost 1; bases outside the gene matches: 10. Germline V gene sequence: CDR1 DFQATT, CDR2 SNEGSKA (reference sequence). The CDR3 runs 15 residues. In nucleotides, the CDR3 is TGCAGTGCAACAACAAGGGACAGTCGCACAGATACGCAGTATTTT. Protein: CSATTRDSRTDTQYF.

This clonotype has a count of ten or more. The CDR3 reads CASSVGTGPTEGYTF. Here the CDR3 DNA reads TGTGCCAGCAGCGTTGGGACCGGGCCTACGGAAGGCTACACCTTC. The chain combines TRBV9 with TRBJ1-2; weak D call: TRBD1 (5 bases). V was trimmed by 2 bases and J by 8 bases, leaving 19 bases between them. Germline CDR1 is SGDLS and CDR2 is YYNGEE. This CDR3 region has 15 residues.

This clonotype came up a few times. The rearrangement uses TRBV28 and TRBJ2-1; no definite D call. The CDR3 runs 16 residues. Germline assignment: CDR1 MDHEN and CDR2 SYDVKM. V was trimmed by 5 bases and J by 0 bases, leaving 14 bases between them. The CDR3 sequence is CASSPLRLSSYNEQFF. CDR3 bases: TGTGCCAGCAGTCCCCTTAGGCTAAGCTCCTACAATGAGCAGTTCTTC.

This clonotype was observed many times. The chain carries TRBV6-2 or TRBV6-3 and TRBJ1-1; TRBD1 is a possible D gene (5 bases). V lost 6 bases, J lost 0 bases, and 11 bases lay in between. From germline, CDR1 is MNHEY and CDR2 SVGEGT. The CDR3 totals 14 residues. The CDR3: CASRKGTVNTEAFF. As DNA, the CDR3 is TGTGCCAGCAGGAAAGGGACGGTGAACACTGAAGCTTTCTTT.

This clonotype came up a few times. The chain employs TRBV6-5 and TRBJ1-1; D is unresolved. Germline V gene sequence: CDR1 MNHEY, CDR2 SVGAGI. The V and J ends lost 1 base and 1 base respectively, with 13 bases between them. The CDR3 covers 16 residues. The DNA of the CDR3 is TGTGCCAGCAGTTACTTAAGTTGGATGGCGAACACTGAAGCTTTCTTT. As protein: CASSYLSWMANTEAFF.

V gene TRBV6-1 combines with J gene TRBJ1-3; TRBD1 might be the D (5 bases). Trimming left V 6 bases short and J 0 bases short, with 15 bases between. CDR3 length equals 16 residues. In germline, CDR1 is MNHNS, CDR2 SASEGT. DNA of the CDR3: TGTGCCAGCAGACAGAGCGGACAACCCTCTGGAAACACCATATATTTT. It translates to CASRQSGQPSGNTIYF.

CDR3 in amino acids: CASSQEGAREAFF. The CDR3 nucleotides read TGTGCCAGCAGCCAAGAAGGAGCACGTGAAGCTTTCTTT. The chain employs TRBV4-2 and TRBJ1-1, with D uncertain. CDR3 length: 13 residues. The germline CDR1 and CDR2 sequences are LGHNA and YNFKEQ. V was shortened by 0 bases and J by 7 bases, with 9 bases between the two germline ends.